This T cell receptor beta chain was identified in a study of OX40 agonist ivuxolimab in advanced cancers. Study-level findings and limits: Average numbers of expanded clones were greater in CD8+ T cells than in CD4+. At 0.1 to 3.0 mg/kg and by week 6, CD4+ and CD8+ T cells in the blood had expanded clonally.

Produced via immunoSEQ multiplex PCR; TCRdb's table is partial and in-frame only. The repertoire holds approximately 35,000 clones, with approximately 89% as singletons. Worth noting for this clone: What it binds is unknown.

Patients were ineligible given autoimmune disease history or systemic immunosuppression. The sample consisted of CD4+ or CD8+ T cells sorted from blood, taken in a trial of the OX40 agonist ivuxolimab. The receptor's source is an adult with an advanced solid tumor such as melanoma, head and neck, liver or kidney cancer.

The chain's CDR3 is CASSWGAGYQETQYF. DNA of the CDR3: TGTGCCAGTAGTTGGGGCGCAGGGTACCAAGAGACCCAGTACTTC. The rearrangement links TRBV19 to TRBJ2-5; possibly TRBD1 for D (5 bases). Germline loops: CDR1 LNHDA, CDR2 SQIVND (reference sequence). The germline V and J ends were trimmed by 5 bases and 0 bases, with 13 bases remaining between them. This CDR3 contains 15 residues.